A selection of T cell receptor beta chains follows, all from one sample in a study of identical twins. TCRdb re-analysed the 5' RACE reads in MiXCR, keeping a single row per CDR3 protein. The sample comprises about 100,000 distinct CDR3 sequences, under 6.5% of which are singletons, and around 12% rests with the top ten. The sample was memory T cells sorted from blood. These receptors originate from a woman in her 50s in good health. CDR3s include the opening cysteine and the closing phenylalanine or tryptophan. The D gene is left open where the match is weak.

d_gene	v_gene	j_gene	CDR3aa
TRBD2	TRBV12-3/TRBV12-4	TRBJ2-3	CANTFGTSGYARSPQYF
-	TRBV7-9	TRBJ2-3	CASSSRTAPLRTDTQYF
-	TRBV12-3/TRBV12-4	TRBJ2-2	CASRRGQSTGELFF
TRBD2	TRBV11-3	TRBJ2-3	CASSLWGLATTDTQYF
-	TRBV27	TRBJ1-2	CASSLKVSPGRRIF
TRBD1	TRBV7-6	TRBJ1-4	CASSSTGTNEKLFF
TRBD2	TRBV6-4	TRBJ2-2	CASPWTSGRRSGELFF
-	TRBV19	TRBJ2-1	CASSMFNEQFF
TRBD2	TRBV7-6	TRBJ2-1	CASSSGTNNEQFF
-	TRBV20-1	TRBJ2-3	CSARRGPESDTQYF
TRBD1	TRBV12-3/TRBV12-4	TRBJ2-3	CASSRDRGPQYF
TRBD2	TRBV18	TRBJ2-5	CASSPLGGSKETQYF
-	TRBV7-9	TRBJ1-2	CASSLALGRPYGYTF
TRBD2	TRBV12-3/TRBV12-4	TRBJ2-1	CASTYRVLAGMDEQFF
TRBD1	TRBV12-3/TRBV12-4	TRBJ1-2	CASSGDRGNNYGYTF